This T cell receptor (beta chain) was sequenced in a study of siplizumab effects on memory and regulatory T cells. The germline V gene encodes CDR1 MDHEN and CDR2 SYDVKM. The CDR3 is 14 amino acids. The V end was cut by 2 bases, the J end by 8 bases, with 12 bases between. Assayed TCR templates numbered 90,000 to 100,000 for each sample. The repertoire was sequenced with immunoSEQ multiplex PCR; TCRdb's copy has only in-frame clones and lacks some. The sample includes more than 45,000 clones, over 85% of them seen just once. V usage is TRBV28 and J usage is TRBJ1-4, with a weak D call TRBD1 (6 bases). What was sequenced was CD8+ T cells sorted from blood. The TCR was taken from a human donor in good health. CDR3 sequence reads: CASSLRGYNEKLFF. CDR3 DNA: TGTGCCAGCAGTTTAAGGGGGTATAACGAAAAACTGTTTTTT.